These 25 T cell receptor beta chains were sequenced from one sample in a study of blood T cell repertoires in COVID-19. Sequencing used immunoSEQ multiplex PCR; TCRdb keeps in-frame clones, though not all of them. The table has about 190,000 clones, around 84% seen once. Sample: peripheral blood. These receptors came from an elderly woman with acute or convalescent COVID-19.

The rearrangement links TRBV6-5 to TRBJ1-5; 10 bases are a match to TRBD1. Germline-derived CDR1 and CDR2 are MNHEY and SVGAGI. V was clipped by 4 bases and J by 1 base; unmatched bases: 1. The CDR3 contains 15 residues. The CDR3, as DNA: TGTGCCAGCAGTTTGGACAGGGGGAGCAATCAGCCCCAGCATTTT. Its translation is CASSLDRGSNQPQHF.

The gene calls are TRBV6-5 and TRBJ1-4, with 8 bases lining up with TRBD1. This CDR3 is 14 amino acids long. Germline V gene data show CDR1 as MNHEY and CDR2 as SVGAGI. Losses at the gene ends were 7 bases for V and 5 bases for J; bases not matched to a gene: 6. CDR3 DNA: TGTGCCAGCACTCCGGGACAGGCCAATGAAAAACTGTTTTTT. Translation: CASTPGQANEKLFF.

The V call is TRBV5-1, the J call TRBJ1-4; D unclear. The ends were cut back, 1 base at V and 0 bases at J, with 13 bases in the middle. Germline assignment: CDR1 SGHRS and CDR2 YFSETQ. The CDR3 covers 17 residues. The CDR3 sequence is CASSLWYNFATNEKLFF. CDR3 DNA: TGCGCCAGCAGCTTGTGGTACAATTTTGCAACTAATGAAAAACTGTTTTTT.

This clone showed up just a few times. V usage is TRBV28 and J usage is TRBJ1-4; TRBD1 agrees at 10 bases. Germline V gene data show CDR1 as MDHEN and CDR2 as SYDVKM. This CDR3 region has 15 residues. The junction had 5 bases not matched to a gene; V was cut back by 3 bases and J by 7 bases. The CDR3 nucleotides are TGTGCCAGCAGTTTCCCCCGGACAGGGGGTGAAAAACTGTTTTTT. Its translation is CASSFPRTGGEKLFF.

The rearrangement joins TRBV5-8 to TRBJ1-2, with 7 nucleotides matching TRBD1. The J segment lost 4 bases and the V segment lost 6 bases, leaving 9 bases of the junction unmatched. This CDR3 contains 14 residues. Looked up from germline, CDR1 is SGHTS and CDR2 is YDEGEE. CDR3 in DNA: TGTGCCAGCACTTTGAGGGGGCCCGTCTATGGCTACACCTTC. As protein: CASTLRGPVYGYTF.

The chain carries TRBV6-6 and TRBJ1-5, with a tentative D call TRBD1 (6 bases). This CDR3 is built from 14 residues. V was shortened by 3 bases and J by 7 bases, with 13 bases between the two germline ends. Germline V gives CDR1 MNHNY, CDR2 SVGAGI (reference sequence). This CDR3 is CASSYQTGRQPQHF. The CDR3 nucleotides read TGTGCCAGCAGTTATCAGACAGGAAGGCAGCCCCAGCATTTT.

For the CDR3, the DNA is TGCAGCGTCTACAGGGGAGGCGGCTACACCTTC. The encoded protein is CSVYRGGGYTF. The gene calls are TRBV29-1 and TRBJ1-2; TRBD1 aligns across 7 bases. Germline CDR1 is SQVTM and CDR2 is ANQGSEA. J gave up 8 bases and V 6 bases, and 6 bases lay outside the gene matches. The CDR3 consists of 11 residues.

The rearrangement joins TRBV5-8 to TRBJ1-4; weak D call: TRBD1 (5 bases). This CDR3 has 14 amino acids. The V end was cut by 1 base, the J end by 5 bases, with 9 bases between. The germline V gene has CDR1 SGHTS and CDR2 YDEGEE. The CDR3, as DNA: TGTGCCAGCAGCTTGCTTCGGGGGAATGAAAAACTGTTTTTT. It translates to CASSLLRGNEKLFF.

The rearrangement joins TRBV9 to TRBJ2-3, with D tentatively TRBD1 (6 bases). Trimming took off 4 bases at V and 1 base at J, with 13 bases between the two ends. The CDR3 runs 15 residues. The V gene's germline CDR1 is SGDLS and CDR2 YYNGEE. CDR3 coding DNA: TGTGCCAGCAGCATCCTCCCAGGGGGCACAGATACGCAGTATTTT. Translating it yields CASSILPGGTDTQYF.

The chain joins TRBV30 to TRBJ1-3; unclear D gene. This CDR3 comprises 15 residues. Germline V gives CDR1 GTSNPN, CDR2 SVGIG (reference sequence). The V end was cut by 0 bases, the J end by 2 bases, with 11 bases between. Written as DNA, the CDR3 is TGTGCCTGGAGTGTGTCGGGGAAACCTGGAAACACCATATATTTT. It specifies CAWSVSGKPGNTIYF.

DNA for the CDR3: TGTGCCAGCTCACCAGGGACAGGGGGCCGGGAGACCCAGTACTTC. Its translation is CASSPGTGGRETQYF. The chain carries TRBV18 and TRBJ2-5; 12 positions agree with TRBD1. V shed 2 bases and J 5 bases; nucleotides not matched to a gene: 3. There are 15 residues in the CDR3. Germline V gives CDR1 KGHSH, CDR2 LQKENI.

The CDR3 sequence is CASSFSGGGEQYF. In DNA form, the CDR3 reads TGTGCCAGCAGTTTTTCCGGCGGCGGTGAGCAGTACTTC. The J gene is TRBJ2-7, the V gene TRBV28; D uncertain. Germline CDR1 and CDR2: MDHEN and SYDVKM. Between the trimmed V and J ends, which lost 3 bases and 7 bases, there was a span of 13 bases. The CDR3 contains 13 residues.

CDR3 sequence: CATSRFQVQPQHF. In DNA, the CDR3 is TGTGCCACCAGCAGATTTCAGGTCCAGCCCCAGCATTTT. This chain links TRBV15 with TRBJ1-5; D ambiguous. V lost 2 bases, J lost 7 bases, and 9 bases lay in between. The CDR3 runs 13 residues. CDR1 and CDR2 from the germline V gene are LNHNV and YYDKDF (reference sequence).

The V call is TRBV6-5, the J call TRBJ2-7, with 7 bases fitting TRBD1. This CDR3 is built from 14 residues. The V gene's germline CDR1 is MNHEY and CDR2 SVGAGI. V dropped 5 bases and J dropped 0; count of bases not matched to a gene: 4. The CDR3 region is CASSIRDSSYEQYF. The CDR3 coding sequence is TGTGCCAGCAGTATACGGGACAGCTCCTACGAGCAGTACTTC.

The V call is TRBV5-6, the J call TRBJ2-7, with D possibly matching TRBD1 (5 bases). V lost 6 bases and J 3 bases, leaving 13 bases between the germline ends. The CDR3 is made up of 13 amino acids. Germline V gene sequence: CDR1 SGHDT, CDR2 YYEEEE. The CDR3 nucleotides are TGTGCCAGCACCTCCGTGACAGTCTACGAGCAGTACTTC. It codes for CASTSVTVYEQYF.

V is TRBV11-2 and J is TRBJ1-1; D perhaps matches TRBD1 (5 bases). Germline CDR1 SGHAT, CDR2 FQNNGV. Trimming cost V 5 bases and J 3 bases, with 16 bases left between them. This CDR3 has 15 residues. The CDR3 region has the DNA TGTGCCAGCAGCGCGTCCCCCCGGGGGGACACTGAAGCTTTCTTT. Its protein is CASSASPRGDTEAFF.

This chain uses TRBV7-3 with TRBJ1-1; tentatively, D is TRBD1 (6 bases). V lost 5 bases and J lost 3, with 10 bases in between. This CDR3 is 13 amino acids long. Per the germline V gene, CDR1 is SGHTA and CDR2 is FQGTGA. The CDR3 coding sequence is TGTGCCAGCAGCCTCGGACAGTACACTGAAGCTTTCTTT. Translation: CASSLGQYTEAFF.

The chain joins TRBV7-2 to TRBJ1-5; no clear D. Trimming removed 3 bases from V and 5 bases from J, with 8 bases in between. The CDR3 sequence is 13 residues long. From germline, CDR1 is SGHTA and CDR2 FQGNSA. The CDR3 is CASSFYGDQPQHF. The CDR3 DNA follows: TGTGCCAGCAGCTTTTACGGAGATCAGCCCCAGCATTTT.

Details on this clone: Additional DNA sequences in this sample encode the identical CDR3. The chain recombines TRBV30 with TRBJ2-3, with TRBD2 identical over 9 bases. CDR1 GTSNPN and CDR2 SVGIG come from the germline V gene (reference sequence). This CDR3 is built from 16 residues. Losses at the gene ends were 0 bases for V and 0 bases for J; bases not matched to a gene: 4. The CDR3 nucleotides read TGTGCCTGGAGTGTTGGAACTAGCGGGAGCACAGATACGCAGTATTTT. Translated: CAWSVGTSGSTDTQYF.

The chain carries TRBV6-4 and TRBJ2-2; 9 bases fit TRBD1. The trim removed 5 bases at V and 4 bases at J, leaving 8 bases unmatched. The germline V gene has CDR1 MRHNA and CDR2 SNTAGT. CDR3 length: 16 amino acids. CDR3 nucleotide sequence: TGTGCCAGCAGTCCACGGACAGGGGCGACCACCGGGGAGCTGTTTTTT. Protein product: CASSPRTGATTGELFF.

The chain joins TRBV5-1 to TRBJ2-1; 13 positions agree with TRBD2. The CDR3 is 16 residues long. The germline V gene encodes CDR1 SGHRS and CDR2 YFSETQ. V trimming: 4 bases; J trimming: 7 bases; junction bases outside the gene matches: 8. CDR3 loop: CASSTGLAGVSNEQFF. CDR3 coding DNA: TGCGCCAGCAGCACAGGACTAGCGGGAGTGTCTAATGAGCAGTTCTTC.

The gene calls are TRBV2 and TRBJ2-4; D is possibly TRBD1 (6 bases). Trimming cost V 6 bases and J 8 bases, with 14 bases left between them. Germline V gene lookup returns CDR1 SNHLY and CDR2 FYNNEI. The CDR3 totals 13 residues. CDR3 sequence (DNA): TGTGCCAGCAGGGGGTCCCGACAGGACATTCAGTACTTC. Protein: CASRGSRQDIQYF. Complete variable domain (other parts from reference TRBV2 and TRBJ2-4): EPEVTQTPSHQVTQMGQEVILRCVPISNHLYFYWYRQILGQKVEFLVSFYNNEISEKSEIFDDQFSVERPDGSNFTLKIRSTKLEDSAMYFCASRGSRQDIQYFGAGTRLSVL.

In DNA form, the CDR3 reads TGTGCCAGCAGCGGAGGGGCCGTCTATGGCTACACCTTC. Translation: CASSGGAVYGYTF. This chain uses TRBV16 with TRBJ1-2; the D gene is possibly TRBD1 (5 bases). Germline V gives CDR1 KGHSY, CDR2 FQNENV. This CDR3 region has 13 residues. V lost 5 bases and J lost 4, with 11 bases in between.

The chain is built from TRBV3-1 (or the pseudogene TRBV3-2) and TRBJ1-2; D is perhaps TRBD1 (5 bases). CDR1 is LGHDT and CDR2 is YNNKEL in the germline V gene (reference sequence). The V gene lost 3 bases and the J gene lost 0 bases, with 8 bases spanning the gap. The CDR3 has 14 amino acids. CDR3 residues: CASSHAGPNYGYTF. Here the CDR3 DNA reads TGTGCCAGCAGCCATGCAGGGCCTAACTATGGCTACACCTTC.

In DNA form, the CDR3 reads TGTGCCAGCAGCGGACGACCGGGACAGTTTAATGAAAAACTGTTTTTT. Protein sequence: CASSGRPGQFNEKLFF. The chain combines TRBV9 with TRBJ1-4; 7 nucleotides line up with TRBD1. This CDR3 has 16 amino acids. In germline, CDR1 is SGDLS, CDR2 YYNGEE. Trimming cost V 3 bases and J 4 bases; bases outside gene matches: 9.